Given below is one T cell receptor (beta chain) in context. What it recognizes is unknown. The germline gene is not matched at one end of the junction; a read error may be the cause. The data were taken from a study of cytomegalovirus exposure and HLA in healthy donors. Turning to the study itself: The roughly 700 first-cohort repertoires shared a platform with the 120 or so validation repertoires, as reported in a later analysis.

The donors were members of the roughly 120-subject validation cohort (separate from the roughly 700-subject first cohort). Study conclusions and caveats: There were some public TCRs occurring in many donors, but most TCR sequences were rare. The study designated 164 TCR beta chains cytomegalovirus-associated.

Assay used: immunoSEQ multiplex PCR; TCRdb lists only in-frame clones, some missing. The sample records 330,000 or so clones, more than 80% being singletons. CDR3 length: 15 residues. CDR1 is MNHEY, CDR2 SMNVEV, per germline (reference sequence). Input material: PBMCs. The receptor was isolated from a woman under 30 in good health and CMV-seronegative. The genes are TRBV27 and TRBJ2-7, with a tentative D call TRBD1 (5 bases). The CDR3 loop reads CASRTSRTHSDEQYF. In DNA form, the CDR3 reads TGTGCCAGCAGAACCTCCCGGACACACTCCGACGAGCAGTACTTC.